A single sample gave rise to the 21 T cell receptor beta chains below, sequenced in a study of technical replicates of blood from a handful of donors. Here immunoSEQ multiplex PCR was the method, and the copy in TCRdb shows in-frame clones only, minus some. This table holds over 85,000 clones, less than 95% found once. Sequencing was carried out using T cells isolated from PBMCs. The receptors here all came from a human donor in good health.

V gene TRBV7-6 combines with J gene TRBJ1-1; no firm D call. CDR1 is SGHVS and CDR2 is FNYEAQ in the germline V gene. Trimming pared 3 bases from V and 7 bases from J, leaving 15 bases between. CDR3 length: 14 amino acids. The DNA for the CDR3 is TGTGCCAGCAGCTTGTATTCCGGGGATGGTGAAGCTTTCTTT. This sequence encodes CASSLYSGDGEAFF.

The V gene is TRBV19, the J gene TRBJ1-1; 7 bases fit TRBD1. The V segment lost 1 base and the J segment 6 bases; nucleotides outside the gene matches: 8. Per the germline V gene, CDR1 is LNHDA and CDR2 is SQIVND (reference sequence). The CDR3 consists of 15 residues. The CDR3, as DNA: TGTGCCAGTAGTATAGGGACAGGAAAGAGCGCTGAAGCTTTCTTT. Translated: CASSIGTGKSAEAFF.

This clone came up once. The chain couples TRBV19 to TRBJ2-3; 8 positions agree with TRBD2. V lost 11 bases, J lost 5 bases, and 15 bases stayed unmatched. The CDR3 loop spans 15 amino acids. Per the germline V gene, CDR1 is LNHDA and CDR2 is SQIVND (reference sequence). The CDR3 region is CAVSSLAGRLDTQYF. The CDR3 DNA sequence: TGTGCCGTAAGCTCTTTAGCGGGAAGACTAGATACGCAGTATTTT.

This chain connects TRBV25-1 to TRBJ1-4; D is perhaps TRBD1 (6 bases). Germline V gene lookup returns CDR1 MGHDK and CDR2 SYGVNS. Trimming removed 1 base from V and 8 bases from J, with 23 bases in between. The CDR3 totals 18 residues. Here the CDR3 DNA reads TGTGCCAGCAGTGAATTCGATGTTTGGGGGGGCGACGGGGAAAAACTGTTTTTT. Its protein is CASSEFDVWGGDGEKLFF. The complete variable domain, with remaining parts taken from reference TRBV25-1 and TRBJ1-4, reads EADIYQTPRYLVIGTGKKITLECSQTMGHDKMYWYQQDPGMELHLIHYSYGVNSTEKGDLSSESTVSRIRTEHFPLTLESARPSHTSQYLCASSEFDVWGGDGEKLFFGSGTQLSVL.

This clone showed up just once. The genes are TRBV5-1 and TRBJ2-5; 8 bases are shared with TRBD1. V was clipped by 4 bases and J by 4 bases; unmatched bases: 12. Germline CDR1 and CDR2: SGHRS and YFSETQ. The CDR3 spans 16 residues. The CDR3 spells CASSHGQGLGVETQYF. The CDR3 region has the DNA TGCGCCAGCAGCCACGGACAGGGTCTTGGTGTAGAGACCCAGTACTTC. Supplemented by reference TRBV5-1 and TRBJ2-5, the full variable domain reads KAGVTQTPRYLIKTRGQQVTLSCSPISGHRSVSWYQQTPGQGLQFLFEYFSETQRNKGNFPGRFSGRQFSNSRSEMNVSTLELGDSALYLCASSHGQGLGVETQYFGPGTRLLVL.

This rearrangement joins TRBV25-1 to TRBJ2-1, with TRBD1 identical over 10 bases. Germline CDR1 MGHDK, CDR2 SYGVNS. The CDR3 loop spans 16 amino acids. The junction had 3 bases not matched to a gene; V was cut back by 2 bases and J by 2 bases. The CDR3 loop reads CASSESGTGAYNEQFF. As DNA, the CDR3 is TGTGCCAGCAGTGAAAGTGGGACAGGGGCCTACAATGAGCAGTTCTTC.

The chain combines TRBV19 with TRBJ1-5; a weak D match, TRBD1 (6 bases). There are 13 residues in the CDR3. Trimming took off 7 bases at V and 4 bases at J, with 11 bases between the two ends. Germline-derived CDR1 and CDR2 are LNHDA and SQIVND (reference sequence). Here the CDR3 DNA reads TGTGCCAGTAACAGGGTTTTTAATCAGCCCCAGCATTTT. It specifies CASNRVFNQPQHF.

V is TRBV2 and J is TRBJ2-7, with a possible D match to TRBD1 (5 bases). Between the trimmed V and J ends, which lost 6 bases and 0 bases, there was a span of 9 bases. Germline V gene lookup returns CDR1 SNHLY and CDR2 FYNNEI. The CDR3 spans 13 residues. This chain's CDR3 is CASRPDSSYEQYF. The CDR3, as DNA: TGTGCCAGCAGGCCCGACAGCTCCTACGAGCAGTACTTC. The variable domain in full, with the rest retrieved from reference TRBV2 and TRBJ2-7, is EPEVTQTPSHQVTQMGQEVILRCVPISNHLYFYWYRQILGQKVEFLVSFYNNEISEKSEIFDDQFSVERPDGSNFTLKIRSTKLEDSAMYFCASRPDSSYEQYFGPGTRLTVT.

V gene TRBV19 combines with J gene TRBJ2-1, with TRBD1 as a possible D gene (6 bases). Trimming took 7 bases from V and 8 from J, leaving 15 bases between them. CDR1 is LNHDA, CDR2 SQIVND, per germline (reference sequence). The CDR3 spans 13 residues. CDR3 in DNA: TGTGCCAGTAACCCCAGGGGCTTTCATGAGCAGTTCTTC. It codes for CASNPRGFHEQFF. Full variable domain (rest looked up from reference TRBV19 and TRBJ2-1): DGGITQSPKYLFRKEGQNVTLSCEQNLNHDAMYWYRQDPGQGLRLIYYSQIVNDFQKGDIAEGYSVSREKKESFPLTVTSAQKNPTAFYLCASNPRGFHEQFFGPGTRLTVL.

This clone was counted once. The chain combines TRBV10-1 with TRBJ2-7; D unclear. The CDR3 length is 13 residues. Trimming took 2 bases from V and 3 from J, leaving 8 bases between them. The V gene's germline CDR1 is WNHNN and CDR2 SYGVQD (reference sequence). As DNA, the CDR3 is TGCGCCAGCAGTGAGCTGGGCCTCTACGAGCAGTACTTC. Its translation: CASSELGLYEQYF.

CDR3 residues: CASSQARGGQPQHF. CDR3 coding DNA: TGTGCCAGCAGCCAGGCACGGGGAGGTCAGCCCCAGCATTTT. This chain uses TRBV7-2 with TRBJ1-5, with D uncertain. Trimming cost V 5 bases and J 6 bases, with 14 bases left between them. The CDR3 has 14 residues. The germline V gene has CDR1 SGHTA and CDR2 FQGNSA.

With respect to this clone: At one end, the junction sequence differs from germline, possibly due to a read error. In DNA, the CDR3 is TGCAGCGCTGAAGGACAGACGAACACTGAAGCTTTCTTT. It is translated as CSAEGQTNTEAFF. V usage is TRBV29-1 and J usage is TRBJ1-1; D perhaps matches TRBD1 (6 bases). The CDR3 consists of 13 residues. Germline loops: CDR1 SQVTM, CDR2 ANQGSEA.

The chain joins TRBV27 to TRBJ1-2; D unresolved. Trimming took 3 bases from V and 7 from J, leaving 15 bases between them. Germline V CDR1 and CDR2: MNHEY, SMNVEV (reference sequence). This CDR3 is 14 amino acids long. CDR3 loop: CASSLLHGLFGYTF. CDR3 bases: TGTGCCAGCAGTTTGCTCCATGGGCTCTTTGGCTACACCTTC.

Regarding this clone: Its ends do not fully match the called genes, so a read error is possible. This chain connects TRBV7-7 to TRBJ2-1; TRBD2 agrees at 11 bases. The CDR3 contains 16 residues. Germline V gene lookup returns CDR1 SSHAT and CDR2 FNYEAQ (reference sequence). The CDR3 here is CASSLGVAGGRDEQFF. The CDR3 DNA reads TGTGCTAGCAGCTTGGGGGTAGCGGGAGGGAGGGATGAGCAGTTCTTC. Full variable domain (remainder filled in from reference TRBV7-7 and TRBJ2-1): GAGVSQSPRYKVTKRGQDVTLRCDPISSHATLYWYQQALGQGPEFLTYFNYEAQPDKSGLPSDRFSAERPEGSISTLTIQRTEQRDSAMYRCASSLGVAGGRDEQFFGPGTRLTVL.

The genes are TRBV5-6 and TRBJ2-1, with TRBD2 matching over 12 bases. V shed 5 bases, J shed 10 bases, and the junction held 4 bases outside the gene matches. Germline values: CDR1 SGHDT, CDR2 YYEEEE. The CDR3 consists of 13 residues. The DNA for the CDR3 is TGTGCCAGCAGTCCTAGCGGGAGGGGGGAGCAGTTCTTC. This encodes CASSPSGRGEQFF.

V and J are TRBV7-6 and TRBJ1-2, with 9 bases that match TRBD1. CDR3 length: 13 residues. V lost 5 bases and J lost 5; bases outside the gene matches: 3. Germline assignment: CDR1 SGHVS and CDR2 FNYEAQ. CDR3 DNA sequence: TGTGCCAGCAGCCTACAGGGGGCATATGGCTACACCTTC. Residues: CASSLQGAYGYTF.

The gene calls are TRBV5-1 and TRBJ2-7; 7 positions agree with TRBD2. V was clipped by 7 bases and J by 1 base; unmatched bases: 5. The CDR3 runs 13 residues. Germline CDR1 reads SGHRS; CDR2 reads YFSETQ. CDR3 loop: CASALAVSYEQYF. The CDR3 DNA follows: TGCGCCAGCGCCCTAGCGGTATCCTACGAGCAGTACTTC.

The CDR3 is CASSHGSGSTDTQYF. The DNA of the CDR3 is TGTGCCAGCAGCCATGGGAGCGGGAGCACAGATACGCAGTATTTT. The rearrangement joins TRBV5-6 to TRBJ2-3, with D maybe TRBD2 (6 bases). This CDR3 contains 15 residues. Between the trimmed V and J ends, which lost 4 bases and 0 bases, there was a span of 12 bases. Germline assignment: CDR1 SGHDT and CDR2 YYEEEE. The full variable domain, completed using reference TRBV5-6 and TRBJ2-3, is DAGVTQSPTHLIKTRGQQVTLRCSPKSGHDTVSWYQQALGQGPQFIFQYYEEEERQRGNFPDRFSGHQFPNYSSELNVNALLLGDSALYLCASSHGSGSTDTQYFGPGTRLTVL.

The J gene is TRBJ1-2, the V gene TRBV18; TRBD1 agrees at 7 bases. With V trimmed by 2 bases and J by 3 bases, 6 bases remained unmatched. The CDR3 is 15 amino acids. CDR1 KGHSH and CDR2 LQKENI come from the germline V gene. The CDR3 loop reads CASSPGNQGDYGYTF. Here the CDR3 DNA reads TGTGCCAGCTCACCAGGGAATCAGGGGGACTATGGCTACACCTTC.

The rearrangement joins TRBV10-3 to TRBJ2-7; TRBD1 matches 9 bases. The CDR3 runs 16 residues. The V gene end was trimmed by 6 bases and the J gene end by 5 bases; junction bases not matched to a gene: 14. The germline V gene has CDR1 ENHRY and CDR2 SYGVKD. CDR3 sequence (DNA): TGTGCCATCAGAGAAACTGAAGGGACAGGGCTCAACGAGCAGTACTTC. Its translation is CAIRETEGTGLNEQYF.

The chain recombines TRBV5-1 with TRBJ2-7; tentatively, D is TRBD2 (6 bases). The CDR3 loop spans 14 amino acids. The V gene's germline CDR1 is SGHRS and CDR2 YFSETQ. V was clipped by 7 bases and J by 5 bases, with 19 bases between them. The CDR3 DNA is TGCGCCAGCCCTGGTCGGGGGACTGGAAACGAGCAGTACTTC. Residues: CASPGRGTGNEQYF.